The 13 T cell receptor beta chains given below trace back to one sample, sequenced in a study of blood T cell repertoires in COVID-19. The assay was immunoSEQ multiplex PCR, and TCRdb's table has in-frame clones only and misses some. Here the sample spans 540,000 or so clones, 85% to 90% being singletons. The material sequenced was peripheral blood. The origin of the receptors is a woman aged 45-60 years with COVID-19, enrolled during active disease.

The V call is TRBV2, the J call TRBJ2-6; possibly TRBD1 for D (6 bases). CDR1 is SNHLY, CDR2 FYNNEI, per germline. The V end lost 4 bases, the J end lost 4 bases, and 11 bases lay between the germline ends. The CDR3 extends over 15 amino acids. CDR3 coding DNA: TGTGCCAGCAGTGGTTACAGGGCCGGGGCCAACGTCCTGACTTTC. Translating it yields CASSGYRAGANVLTF.

V gene TRBV5-8 combines with J gene TRBJ2-1; no reliable D call. This CDR3 is built from 13 residues. Germline V gene lookup returns CDR1 SGHTS and CDR2 YDEGEE. Trimming took off 4 bases at V and 8 bases at J, with 13 bases between the two ends. The DNA for the CDR3 is TGTGCCAGCAGCCCTACGGCTGGAGATGAGCAGTTCTTC. This translates into CASSPTAGDEQFF. Full variable domain (missing parts from reference TRBV5-8 and TRBJ2-1): EAGVTQSPTHLIKTRGQQATLRCSPISGHTSVYWYQQALGLGLQFLLWYDEGEERNRGNFPPRFSGRQFPNYSSELNVNALELEDSALYLCASSPTAGDEQFFGPGTRLTVL.

This clone was observed a handful of times. The chain combines TRBV4-1 with TRBJ2-1; the match to TRBD2 covers 13 bases. Germline V gene lookup returns CDR1 MGHRA and CDR2 YSYEKL. The length of the CDR3 is 17 residues. V lost 3 bases and J lost 5; bases outside the gene matches: 7. The CDR3 sequence: CASSHLSLAGGDNEQFF. The CDR3 DNA sequence: TGCGCCAGCAGCCATCTCTCACTAGCGGGGGGGGACAATGAGCAGTTCTTC.

The chain couples TRBV24-1 to TRBJ2-1; TRBD2 agrees at 8 bases. The CDR3 is made up of 17 amino acids. Germline lookup yields CDR1 KGHDR and CDR2 SFDVKD. After removal of 3 bases from V and 7 bases from J, the junction contained 13 bases not matched to a gene. In nucleotides, the CDR3 is TGTGCCACCAGTGATCCCTTCACGGGGGGGCCAGGGAATGAGCAGTTCTTC. Its protein product is CATSDPFTGGPGNEQFF.

The chain uses TRBV7-8 and TRBJ2-7; 8 bases map to TRBD1. J lost 0 bases, V lost 5 bases, and 6 bases had no gene match. The CDR3 sequence is 15 residues long. Germline CDR1 and CDR2: SGHVS and FQNEAQ. The CDR3 here is CASSARQGSSYEQYF. The CDR3 bases are TGTGCCAGCAGCGCCCGACAGGGGAGCTCCTACGAGCAGTACTTC.

The chain combines TRBV11-3 with TRBJ1-1; no reliable D call. Germline lookup yields CDR1 SGHNT and CDR2 YENEEA. Trimming removed 3 bases from V and 1 base from J, with 6 bases in between. This CDR3 region has 13 residues. The CDR3 DNA follows: TGTGCCAGCAGCTTTGGCCCGAACACTGAAGCTTTCTTT. Its protein product is CASSFGPNTEAFF.

The chain links TRBV7-2 to TRBJ1-4, with TRBD1 as a possible D gene (5 bases). Trimming removed 5 bases at V and 7 bases at J, with 14 bases between. Germline V gene data show CDR1 as SGHTA and CDR2 as FQGNSA. The CDR3 is made up of 14 amino acids. CDR3 residues: CASSLGLGGEKLFF. For the CDR3, the DNA is TGTGCCAGCAGCCTGGGGCTGGGGGGTGAAAAACTGTTTTTT.

The rearrangement links TRBV24-1 to TRBJ2-5; D might be TRBD1 (5 bases). V was clipped by 5 bases and J by 5 bases, with 17 bases between them. Looked up from germline, CDR1 is KGHDR and CDR2 is SFDVKD. This CDR3 is built from 15 residues. The CDR3 sequence: CATSAWAGRSETQYF. The CDR3 DNA reads as TGTGCCACCAGTGCCTGGGCAGGGCGTAGCGAGACCCAGTACTTC.

Notes on this clone: This specimen includes other DNA sequences encoding the same CDR3. V usage is TRBV24-1 and J usage is TRBJ2-3, with 10 bases identical to TRBD2. Germline CDR1 and CDR2: KGHDR and SFDVKD. This CDR3 has 16 residues. J lost 4 bases, V lost 4 bases, and 7 bases had no gene match. In DNA, the CDR3 is TGTGCCACCAGTGACCCGAGCGGGGGGGCCCCAGATACGCAGTATTTT. Translated: CATSDPSGGAPDTQYF.

The V gene is TRBV18, the J gene TRBJ2-7, with 11 bases matching TRBD2. Germline CDR1 is KGHSH and CDR2 is LQKENI. CDR3 length: 15 amino acids. V gave up 2 bases and J gave up 2 bases; unmatched junction bases: 2. The CDR3 sequence: CASSPGTSGTYEQYF. The CDR3 nucleotides are TGTGCCAGCTCACCAGGGACTAGCGGTACCTACGAGCAGTACTTC.

This chain joins TRBV18 and TRBJ1-2, with D maybe TRBD1 (6 bases). This CDR3 spans 15 amino acids. V lost 6 bases and J 3 bases, leaving 17 bases between the germline ends. Germline CDR1 is KGHSH and CDR2 is LQKENI. The CDR3 nucleotides are TGTGCCAGCTCCCAACAGGGAGCTGCGGACTATGGCTACACCTTC. Protein: CASSQQGAADYGYTF.

The J gene is TRBJ2-1, the V gene TRBV19; 8 bases are shared with TRBD2. Per the germline V gene, CDR1 is LNHDA and CDR2 is SQIVND (reference sequence). This CDR3 has 17 residues. Trimming removed 3 bases from V and 0 bases from J; junction bases left unmatched: 7. The CDR3 sequence is CASSIFSSGRSYNEQFF. The CDR3 nucleotides read TGTGCCAGTAGTATCTTTTCTAGCGGGCGCTCCTACAATGAGCAGTTCTTC.

The rearrangement uses TRBV27 and TRBJ1-1, with 7 bases that match TRBD1. The CDR3 is 13 amino acids. Germline CDR1 and CDR2: MNHEY and SMNVEV (reference sequence). V lost 8 bases, J lost 5 bases, and 8 bases stayed unmatched. CDR3 sequence reads: CASWDRPSTEAFF. CDR3 nucleotides: TGTGCCAGCTGGGACAGACCAAGTACTGAAGCTTTCTTT.